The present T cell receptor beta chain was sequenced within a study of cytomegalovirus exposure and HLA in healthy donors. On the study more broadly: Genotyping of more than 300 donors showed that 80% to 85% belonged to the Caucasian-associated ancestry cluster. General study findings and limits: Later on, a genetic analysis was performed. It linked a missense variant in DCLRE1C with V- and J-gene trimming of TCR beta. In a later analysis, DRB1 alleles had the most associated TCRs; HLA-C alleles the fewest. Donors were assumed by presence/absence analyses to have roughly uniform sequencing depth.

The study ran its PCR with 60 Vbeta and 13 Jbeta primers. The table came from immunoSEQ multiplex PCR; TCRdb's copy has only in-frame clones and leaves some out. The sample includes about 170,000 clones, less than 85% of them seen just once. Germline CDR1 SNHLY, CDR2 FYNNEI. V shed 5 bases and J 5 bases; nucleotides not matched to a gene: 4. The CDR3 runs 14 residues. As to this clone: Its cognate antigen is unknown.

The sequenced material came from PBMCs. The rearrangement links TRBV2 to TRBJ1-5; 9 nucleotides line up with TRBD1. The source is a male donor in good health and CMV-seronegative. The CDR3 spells CASSSGQGHQPQHF. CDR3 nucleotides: TGTGCCAGCAGTTCCGGACAGGGGCATCAGCCCCAGCATTTT.